This T cell receptor beta chain stems from a study of T cell responses to AZD1222 COVID-19 vaccine. Measured with immunoSEQ multiplex PCR; TCRdb has only the in-frame clones, and not every one. The profile shows approximately 67,000 clones, under 90% of them singletons. Per the germline V gene, CDR1 is MNHNY and CDR2 is SVGAGI (reference sequence). With 9 bases clipped from V and 4 bases from J, the junction kept 7 bases outside the gene matches. The CDR3 has 14 residues. This sample comprised peripheral blood, obtained on day 0 of AZD1222 vaccination. This receptor was identified in an adult in good health. The rearrangement joins TRBV6-6 to TRBJ2-3; 10 bases align to TRBD1. CDR3 in amino acids: CASQRGTGADTQYF. The CDR3 DNA follows: TGTGCCAGTCAAAGGGGGACAGGGGCAGATACGCAGTATTTT.